This T cell receptor (beta chain) is from a study of shared clonotypes between healthy human individuals. Details on this clone: What it binds is unknown.

CDR3 length: 19 amino acids. Germline-derived CDR1 and CDR2 are MGHRA and YSYEKL. The V segment lost 1 base and the J segment 1 base; nucleotides outside the gene matches: 9. Per the original methods: Without quality scores, immunoSEQ junctional reads could not be filtered like full-length reads. Repertoires were generated with immunoSEQ multiplex PCR, while TCRdb's copy carries only in-frame clones and drops some. The V and J calls and clone size are taken from that table; D and trimming were inferred from the DNA. The table includes just over 2,000,000 clones, over 85% detected once. Whole-study results and caveats: Across subsets, estimated richness was generally greater for naive than for memory populations.

The sequence derives from a man between 18 and 29 years old in good health. This chain uses TRBV4-1 with TRBJ2-5; 13 bases fit TRBD2. Material for sequencing was naive CD4+ T cells sorted from blood. Subset defined: CD45RA+ positively selected. In DNA form, the CDR3 reads TGCGCCAGCAGCCAAGGGACTAGCGGGGGTCTTAGGGGCCAAGAGACCCAGTACTTC. Amino acids: CASSQGTSGGLRGQETQYF.